This TCR beta chain comes out of a study of blood T cells in healthy people across ages. V lost 0 bases and J lost 0; bases outside the gene matches: 8. This CDR3 is built from 19 residues. This clonotype was detected only a few times. Antigen: not known. Next came a second PCR, run for roughly 6 to 11 cycles, which used a sample-barcoded 5' primer along with a J-beta primer mix. TCRdb passed the 5' RACE reads through MiXCR, listing each CDR3 protein once. The sample lists over a million distinct CDR3 sequences, around 55% seen once, with 6.5% to 8.5% in the top ten. Study conclusions and caveats: The recorded TCR beta diversity per million T cells decreased in a roughly linear manner with age. Because donor CMV status was unknown, expanded clonotype changes were possibly confounded. When set beside aged donors, long-lived donors presented more naive CD4+ cells and higher diversity.

The sample taken for sequencing was blood. The rearrangement links TRBV12-3 or TRBV12-4 to TRBJ2-6; 7 positions agree with TRBD1. The sequence came from a man between 18 and 35 years old in good health. The CDR3 sequence is CASSLAVQGQYSGANVLTF. In nucleotides, the CDR3 is TGTGCCAGCAGTTTAGCGGTACAGGGACAGTACTCTGGGGCCAACGTCCTGACTTTC.